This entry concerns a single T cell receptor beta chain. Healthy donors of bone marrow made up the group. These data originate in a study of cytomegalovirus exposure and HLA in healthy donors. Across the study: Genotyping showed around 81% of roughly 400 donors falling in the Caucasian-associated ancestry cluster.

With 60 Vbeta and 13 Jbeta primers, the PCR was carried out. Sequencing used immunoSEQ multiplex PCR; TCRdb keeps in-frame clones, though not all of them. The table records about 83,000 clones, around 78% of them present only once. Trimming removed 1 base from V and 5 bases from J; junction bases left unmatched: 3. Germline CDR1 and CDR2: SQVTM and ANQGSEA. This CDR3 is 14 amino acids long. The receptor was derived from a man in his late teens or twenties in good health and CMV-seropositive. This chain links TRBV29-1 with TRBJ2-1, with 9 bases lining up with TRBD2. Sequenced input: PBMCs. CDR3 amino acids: CSVEGVAGDNEQFF. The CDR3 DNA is TGCAGCGTTGAAGGAGTAGCGGGGGACAATGAGCAGTTCTTC.